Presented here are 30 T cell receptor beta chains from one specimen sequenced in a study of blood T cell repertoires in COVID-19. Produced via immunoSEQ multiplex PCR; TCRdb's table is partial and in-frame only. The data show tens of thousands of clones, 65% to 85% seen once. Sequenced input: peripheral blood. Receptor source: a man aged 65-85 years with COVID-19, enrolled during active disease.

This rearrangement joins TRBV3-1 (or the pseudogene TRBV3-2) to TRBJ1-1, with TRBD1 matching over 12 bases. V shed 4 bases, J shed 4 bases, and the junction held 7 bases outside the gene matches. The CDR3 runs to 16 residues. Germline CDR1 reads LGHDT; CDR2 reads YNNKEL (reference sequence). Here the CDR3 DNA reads TGTGCCAGCAGCCCCCGGGACAGGGGGCCGGGCACTGAAGCTTTCTTT. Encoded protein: CASSPRDRGPGTEAFF.

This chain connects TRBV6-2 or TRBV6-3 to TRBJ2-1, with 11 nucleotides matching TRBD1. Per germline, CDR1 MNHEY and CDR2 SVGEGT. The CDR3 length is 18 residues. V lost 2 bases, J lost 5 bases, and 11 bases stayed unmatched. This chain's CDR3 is CASSYGTGGSGLNNEQFF. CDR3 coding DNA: TGTGCCAGCAGTTACGGGACAGGGGGTTCGGGTCTGAACAATGAGCAGTTCTTC.

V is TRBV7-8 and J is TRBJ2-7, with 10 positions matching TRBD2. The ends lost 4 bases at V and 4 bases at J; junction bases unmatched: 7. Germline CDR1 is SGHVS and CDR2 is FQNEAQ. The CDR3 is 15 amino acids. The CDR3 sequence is CASSSTAGGPYEQYF. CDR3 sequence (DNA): TGTGCCAGCAGCTCGACAGCGGGAGGGCCGTACGAGCAGTACTTC.

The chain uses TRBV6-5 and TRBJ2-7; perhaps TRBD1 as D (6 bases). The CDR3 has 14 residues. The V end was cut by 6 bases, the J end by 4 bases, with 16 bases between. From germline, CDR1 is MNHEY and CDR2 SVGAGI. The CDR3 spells CASSPGTGKYEQYF. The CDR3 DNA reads TGTGCCAGCAGCCCCGGTACAGGGAAATACGAGCAGTACTTC.

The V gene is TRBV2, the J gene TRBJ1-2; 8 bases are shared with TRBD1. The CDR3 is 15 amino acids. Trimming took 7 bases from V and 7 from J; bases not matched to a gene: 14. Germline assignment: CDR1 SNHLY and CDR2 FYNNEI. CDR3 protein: CASTKPTGQGGGYTF. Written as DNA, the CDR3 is TGTGCCAGCACCAAACCGACCGGACAGGGAGGTGGCTACACCTTC.

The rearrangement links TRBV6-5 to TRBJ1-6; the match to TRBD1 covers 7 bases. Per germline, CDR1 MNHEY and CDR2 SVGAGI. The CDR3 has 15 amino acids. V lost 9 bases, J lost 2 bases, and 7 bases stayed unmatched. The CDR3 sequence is CASRGTATYNSPLHF. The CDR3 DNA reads TGTGCCAGTAGGGGGACAGCGACCTATAATTCACCCCTCCACTTT.

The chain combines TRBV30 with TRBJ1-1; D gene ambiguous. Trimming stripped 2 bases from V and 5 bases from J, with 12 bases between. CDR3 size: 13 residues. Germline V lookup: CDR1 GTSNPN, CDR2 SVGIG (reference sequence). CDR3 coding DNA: TGTGCCTGGAGTACGGCGGGATGGACTGAAGCTTTCTTT. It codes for CAWSTAGWTEAFF.

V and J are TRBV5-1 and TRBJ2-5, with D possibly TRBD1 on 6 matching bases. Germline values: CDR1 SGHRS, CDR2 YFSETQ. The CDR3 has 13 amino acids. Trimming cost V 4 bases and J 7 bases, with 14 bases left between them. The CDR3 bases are TGCGCCAGCAGCCCTGGGGACACCTCGACCCAGTACTTC. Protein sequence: CASSPGDTSTQYF.

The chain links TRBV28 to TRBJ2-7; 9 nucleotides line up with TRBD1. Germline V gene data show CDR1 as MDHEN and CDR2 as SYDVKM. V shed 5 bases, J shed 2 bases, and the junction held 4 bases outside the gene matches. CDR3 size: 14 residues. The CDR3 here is CASSMTGGPYEQYF. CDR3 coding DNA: TGTGCCAGCAGTATGACAGGGGGTCCCTACGAGCAGTACTTC. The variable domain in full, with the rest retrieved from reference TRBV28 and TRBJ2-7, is DVKVTQSSRYLVKRTGEKVFLECVQDMDHENMFWYRQDPGLGLRLIYFSYDVKMKEKGDIPEGYSVSREKKERFSLILESASTNQTSMYLCASSMTGGPYEQYFGPGTRLTVT.

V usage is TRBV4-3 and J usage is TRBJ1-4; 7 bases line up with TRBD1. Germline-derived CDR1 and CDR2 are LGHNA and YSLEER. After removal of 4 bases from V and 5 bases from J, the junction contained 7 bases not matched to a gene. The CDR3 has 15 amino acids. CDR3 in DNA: TGCGCCAGCAGCCGTTCGGGACAGCTAAATGAAAAACTGTTTTTT. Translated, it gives CASSRSGQLNEKLFF.

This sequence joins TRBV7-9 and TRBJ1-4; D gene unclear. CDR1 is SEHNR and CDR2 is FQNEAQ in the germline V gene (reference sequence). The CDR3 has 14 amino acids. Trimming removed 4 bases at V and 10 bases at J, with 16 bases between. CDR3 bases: TGTGCCAGCAGCTCTGGCAAGGCGGTGGGAAAACTGTTTTTT. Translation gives CASSSGKAVGKLFF.

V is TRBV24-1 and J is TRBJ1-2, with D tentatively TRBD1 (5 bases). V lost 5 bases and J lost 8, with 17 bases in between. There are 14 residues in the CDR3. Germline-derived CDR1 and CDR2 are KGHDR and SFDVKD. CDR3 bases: TGTGCCACCAGTGCTGGGGGACTAGAGAAAGGCTACACCTTC. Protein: CATSAGGLEKGYTF.

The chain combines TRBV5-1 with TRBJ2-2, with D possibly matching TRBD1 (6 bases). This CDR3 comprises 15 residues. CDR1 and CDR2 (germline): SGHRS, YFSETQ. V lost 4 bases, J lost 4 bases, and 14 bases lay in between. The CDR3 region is CASSLQGQSTGELFF. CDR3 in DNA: TGCGCCAGCAGCCTACAAGGACAGAGCACCGGGGAGCTGTTTTTT.

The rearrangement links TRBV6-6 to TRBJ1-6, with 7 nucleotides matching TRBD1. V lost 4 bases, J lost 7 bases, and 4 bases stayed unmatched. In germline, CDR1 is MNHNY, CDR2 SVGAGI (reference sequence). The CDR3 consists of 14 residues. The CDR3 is CASSSDRANSPLHF. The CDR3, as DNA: TGTGCCAGCAGTTCTGACAGGGCCAATTCACCCCTCCACTTT.

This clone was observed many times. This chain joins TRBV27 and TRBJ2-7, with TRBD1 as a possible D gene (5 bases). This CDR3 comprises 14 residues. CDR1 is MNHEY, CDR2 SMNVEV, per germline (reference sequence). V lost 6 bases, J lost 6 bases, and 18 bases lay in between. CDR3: CASRLGERALEQYF. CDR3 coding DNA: TGTGCCAGCAGGCTAGGGGAAAGGGCCCTCGAGCAGTACTTC.

The CDR3, as DNA: TGTGCCAGCAGTTATGGGGGCATGGGATTTAGTGAGCAGTTCTTC. Its protein product is CASSYGGMGFSEQFF. The gene calls are TRBV6-2 or TRBV6-3 and TRBJ2-1, with a tentative D call TRBD1 (6 bases). The V gene lost 3 bases and the J gene lost 9 bases, with 18 bases spanning the gap. The CDR3 extends over 15 amino acids. CDR1 is MNHEY and CDR2 is SVGEGT in the germline V gene.

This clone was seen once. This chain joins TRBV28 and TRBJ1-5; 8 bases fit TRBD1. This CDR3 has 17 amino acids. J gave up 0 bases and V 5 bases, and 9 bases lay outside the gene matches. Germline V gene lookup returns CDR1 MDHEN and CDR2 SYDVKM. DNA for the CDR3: TGTGCCAGCAGTCCACCCCCGACAGGGGTTAGCAATCAGCCCCAGCATTTT. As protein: CASSPPPTGVSNQPQHF.

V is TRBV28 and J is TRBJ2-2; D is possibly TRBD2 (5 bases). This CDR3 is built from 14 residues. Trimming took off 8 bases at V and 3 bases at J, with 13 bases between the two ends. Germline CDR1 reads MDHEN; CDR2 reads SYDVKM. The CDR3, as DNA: TGTGCCAGCCGGGATTCCGGGGACACCGGGGAGCTGTTTTTT. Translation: CASRDSGDTGELFF.

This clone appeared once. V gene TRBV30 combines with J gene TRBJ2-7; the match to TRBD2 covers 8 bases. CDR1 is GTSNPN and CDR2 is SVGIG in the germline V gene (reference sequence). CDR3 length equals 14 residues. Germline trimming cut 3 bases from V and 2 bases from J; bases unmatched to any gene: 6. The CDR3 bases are TGTGCCTGGAGCCCCGGGGGGGGTGCCTACGAGCAGTACTTC. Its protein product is CAWSPGGGAYEQYF.

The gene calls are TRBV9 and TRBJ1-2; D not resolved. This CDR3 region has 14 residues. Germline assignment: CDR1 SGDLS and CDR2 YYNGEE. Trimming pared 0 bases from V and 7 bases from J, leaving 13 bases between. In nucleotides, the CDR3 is TGTGCCAGCAGCGTAGAGTTAACAGTAACTGGCTACACCTTC. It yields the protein CASSVELTVTGYTF.

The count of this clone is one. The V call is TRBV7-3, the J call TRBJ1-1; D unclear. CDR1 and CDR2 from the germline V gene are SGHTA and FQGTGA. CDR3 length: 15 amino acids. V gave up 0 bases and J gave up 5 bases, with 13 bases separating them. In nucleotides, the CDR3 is TGTGCCAGCAGCTTAACGAGCGGGGTTGGTACTGAAGCTTTCTTT. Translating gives CASSLTSGVGTEAFF. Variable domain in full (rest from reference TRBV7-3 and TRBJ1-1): GAGVSQTPSNKVTEKGKYVELRCDPISGHTALYWYRQSLGQGPEFLIYFQGTGAADDSGLPNDRFFAVRPEGSVSTLKIQRTERGDSAVYLCASSLTSGVGTEAFFGQGTRLTVV.

This CDR3 reads CASSPPTRAGNTEAFF. CDR3 coding DNA: TGTGCCAGCTCACCTCCTACCCGAGCAGGAAACACTGAAGCTTTCTTT. The rearrangement uses TRBV18 and TRBJ1-1; D is undetermined. Germline V lookup: CDR1 KGHSH, CDR2 LQKENI. V was pared by 3 bases and J by 2 bases, with 16 bases between. The length of the CDR3 is 16 residues.

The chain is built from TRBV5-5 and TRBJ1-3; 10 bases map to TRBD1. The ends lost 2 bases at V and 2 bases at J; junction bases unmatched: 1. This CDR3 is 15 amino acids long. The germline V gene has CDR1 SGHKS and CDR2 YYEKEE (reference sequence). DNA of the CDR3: TGTGCCAGCAGCTTAGGGACAGGGGCTGGAAACACCATATATTTT. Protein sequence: CASSLGTGAGNTIYF.

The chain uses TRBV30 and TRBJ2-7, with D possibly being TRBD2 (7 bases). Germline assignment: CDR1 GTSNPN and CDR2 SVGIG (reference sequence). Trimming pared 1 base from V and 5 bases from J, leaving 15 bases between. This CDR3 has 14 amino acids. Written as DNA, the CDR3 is TGTGCCTGGAGTGAGGGGGGGAAGGTAAACGAGCAGTACTTC. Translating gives CAWSEGGKVNEQYF. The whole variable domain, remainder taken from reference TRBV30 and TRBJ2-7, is SQTIHQWPATLVQPVGSPLSLECTVEGTSNPNLYWYRQAAGRGLQLLFYSVGIGQISSEVPQNLSASRPQDRQFILSSKKLLLSDSGFYLCAWSEGGKVNEQYFGPGTRLTVT.

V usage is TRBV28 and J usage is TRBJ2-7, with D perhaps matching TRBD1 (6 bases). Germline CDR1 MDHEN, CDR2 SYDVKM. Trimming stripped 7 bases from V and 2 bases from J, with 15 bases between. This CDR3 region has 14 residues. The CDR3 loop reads CASIPGHETYEQYF. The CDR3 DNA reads TGTGCCAGCATCCCGGGACATGAAACCTACGAGCAGTACTTC.

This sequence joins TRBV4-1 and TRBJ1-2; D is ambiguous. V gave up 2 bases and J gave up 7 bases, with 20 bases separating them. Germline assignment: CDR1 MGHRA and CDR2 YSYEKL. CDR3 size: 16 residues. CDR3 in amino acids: CASSQHPDPPTLGYTF. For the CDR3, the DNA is TGCGCCAGCAGCCAACACCCGGATCCTCCGACACTTGGCTACACCTTC.

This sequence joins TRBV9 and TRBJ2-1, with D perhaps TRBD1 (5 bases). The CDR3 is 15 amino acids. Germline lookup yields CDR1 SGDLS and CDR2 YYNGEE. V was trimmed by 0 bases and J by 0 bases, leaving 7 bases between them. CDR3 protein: CASSVGGLSYNEQFF. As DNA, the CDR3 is TGTGCCAGCAGCGTAGGGGGCCTCTCCTACAATGAGCAGTTCTTC.

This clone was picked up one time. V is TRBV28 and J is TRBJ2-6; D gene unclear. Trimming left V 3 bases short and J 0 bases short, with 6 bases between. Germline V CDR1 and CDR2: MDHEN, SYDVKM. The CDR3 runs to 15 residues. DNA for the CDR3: TGTGCCAGCAGTTTCCGTCGCTCTGGGGCCAACGTCCTGACTTTC. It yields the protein CASSFRRSGANVLTF.

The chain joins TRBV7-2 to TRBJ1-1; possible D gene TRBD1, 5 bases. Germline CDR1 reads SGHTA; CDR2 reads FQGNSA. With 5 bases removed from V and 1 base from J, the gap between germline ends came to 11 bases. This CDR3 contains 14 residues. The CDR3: CASSAGGGNTEAFF. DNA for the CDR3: TGTGCCAGCAGCGCGGGCGGGGGGAACACTGAAGCTTTCTTT. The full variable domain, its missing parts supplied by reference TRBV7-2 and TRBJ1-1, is GAGVSQSPSNKVTEKGKDVELRCDPISGHTALYWYRQSLGQGLEFLIYFQGNSAPDKSGLPSDRFSAERTGGSVSTLTIQRTQQEDSAVYLCASSAGGGNTEAFFGQGTRLTVV.

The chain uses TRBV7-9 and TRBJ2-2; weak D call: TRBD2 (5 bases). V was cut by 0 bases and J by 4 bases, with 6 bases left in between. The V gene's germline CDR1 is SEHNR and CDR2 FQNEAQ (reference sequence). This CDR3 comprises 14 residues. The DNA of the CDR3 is TGTGCCAGCAGCTTAGCGGGGAGCACCGGGGAGCTGTTTTTT. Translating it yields CASSLAGSTGELFF.